The source of this TCR beta chain is a study of blood T cells in healthy people across ages. Germline lookup yields CDR1 MNHEY and CDR2 SVGAGI. V was clipped by 11 bases and J by 2 bases; unmatched bases: 11. CDR3 length equals 14 residues. Primed by a sample-barcoded 5' primer and a J-beta primer mix, a second PCR proceeded for about 6 to 12 cycles. A single record per CDR3 protein comes from TCRdb applying MiXCR to the 5' RACE reads. The sample holds 1.6 million or so distinct CDR3 sequences, about 31% seen once. The receptor was derived from a woman between 25 and 40 years old in good health. The chain couples TRBV6-5 to TRBJ1-2; 7 bases align to TRBD1. Specimen: blood. The CDR3 coding sequence is TGTGCCGGAGAGAGGGGGCGCAAGAACTATGGCTACACCTTC. Translation gives CAGERGRKNYGYTF.